This TCR beta chain was identified in a study of blood T cell repertoires in COVID-19. The CDR3 is 16 amino acids. V shed 4 bases, J shed 7 bases, and the junction held 7 bases outside the gene matches. Germline CDR1 is LGHDT and CDR2 is YNNKEL (reference sequence). Methods used by the authors: Scientists estimated how many nucleated cells there were by amplifying reference gene primers. Method: immunoSEQ multiplex PCR; TCRdb's copy keeps in-frame clones and lacks some. The D gene and trimming were derived from the DNA, and the V and J assignments and clone size from that table. The repertoire includes around 260,000 clones, approximately 85% of them detected once, and roughly 0.87% sits in the top ten.

The sequenced sample was peripheral blood. The clonotype comes from a human donor with COVID-19, enrolled during active disease. The donor label of this sample is uncertain. The chain couples TRBV3-1 (or the pseudogene TRBV3-2) to TRBJ2-1, with 13 bases fitting TRBD2. The CDR3 loop is CASSLRTSGSLNEQFF. Written as DNA, the CDR3 is TGTGCCAGCAGCCTAAGGACTAGCGGGAGTCTTAATGAGCAGTTCTTC.